Presented here are 2 T cell receptor beta chains from one specimen sequenced in a study of shared clonotypes between healthy human individuals. Some clones are missing from TCRdb's copy, which holds only in-frame ones; the method was immunoSEQ multiplex PCR. The sample contains over a million clones, 60% to 80% of which appear only once. Sequencing used memory CD4+ T cells sorted from blood. The subset: CD45RA-negative fraction. The receptors shown here come from a man between 18 and 35 years old in good health.

V is TRBV7-2 and J is TRBJ2-5; TRBD1 matches at 9 bases. The junction had 8 bases not matched to a gene; V was cut back by 5 bases and J by 7 bases. The V gene's germline CDR1 is SGHTA and CDR2 FQGNSA. The CDR3 covers 14 residues. The CDR3 DNA follows: TGTGCCAGCAGCCGTGACAGGGGGTTTGGGACCCAGTACTTC. Translated: CASSRDRGFGTQYF.

The V gene is TRBV2, the J gene TRBJ2-2; no clear D. The CDR3 runs to 16 residues. Germline V gene lookup returns CDR1 SNHLY and CDR2 FYNNEI. The V and J ends lost 3 bases and 5 bases respectively, with 16 bases between them. CDR3: CASSEDTGVKTGELFF. CDR3 bases: TGTGCCAGCAGTGAGGATACTGGGGTCAAAACCGGGGAGCTGTTTTTT.